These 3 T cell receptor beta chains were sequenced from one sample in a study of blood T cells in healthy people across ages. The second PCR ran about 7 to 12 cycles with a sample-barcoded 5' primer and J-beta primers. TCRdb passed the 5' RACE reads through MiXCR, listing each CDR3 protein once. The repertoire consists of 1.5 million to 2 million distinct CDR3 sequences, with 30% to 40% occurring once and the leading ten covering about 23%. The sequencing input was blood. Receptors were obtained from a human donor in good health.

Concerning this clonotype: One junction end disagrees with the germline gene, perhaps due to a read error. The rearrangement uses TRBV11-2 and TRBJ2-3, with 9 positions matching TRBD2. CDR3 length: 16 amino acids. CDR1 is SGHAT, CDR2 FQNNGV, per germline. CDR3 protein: CASSFSGGSPPDAQYF. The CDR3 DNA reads TGTGCCAGCAGCTTTAGCGGGGGTAGTCCACCAGATGCGCAGTATTTT.

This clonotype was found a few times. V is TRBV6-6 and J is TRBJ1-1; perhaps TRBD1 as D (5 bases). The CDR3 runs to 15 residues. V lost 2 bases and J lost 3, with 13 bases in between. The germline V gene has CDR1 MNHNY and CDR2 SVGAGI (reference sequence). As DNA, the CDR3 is TGTGCCAGCAGTTACAGCCCAGGGTGGCACACTGAAGCTTTCTTT. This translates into CASSYSPGWHTEAFF.

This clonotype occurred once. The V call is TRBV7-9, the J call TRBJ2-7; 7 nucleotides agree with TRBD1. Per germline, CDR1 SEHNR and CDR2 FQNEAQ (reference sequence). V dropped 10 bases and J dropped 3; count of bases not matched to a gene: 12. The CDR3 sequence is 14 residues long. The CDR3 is CATARDRPSYEQYF. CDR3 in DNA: TGTGCCACCGCCCGGGACAGACCAAGCTACGAGCAGTACTTC.